One sample yielded the 20 T cell receptor beta chains listed below, sequenced in a study of shared clonotypes between healthy human individuals. Sequencing was performed with immunoSEQ multiplex PCR; in TCRdb, only in-frame clones are kept and a portion is missing. Counted here are about 2.4 million clones, over 85% occurring once; the ten biggest clones make up 0.36%. The sequencing sample was made of naive CD4+ T cells from PBMCs. Subset denoted: CD45RA+ positively selected. All receptors come from a man aged 18 to 30 in good health. Some clones in this sample may be carry-over from other donors' samples.

As regards this clone: The sample carries other DNA sequences with the same CDR3. The chain recombines TRBV30 with TRBJ2-2; unclear D gene. CDR3 length equals 14 residues. The germline gives CDR1 GTSNPN, CDR2 SVGIG (reference sequence). V lost 4 bases to trimming and J lost 0 bases, with 9 bases between them. The CDR3 DNA reads TGTGCCTGGACGAGGCAGGCGAACACCGGGGAGCTGTTTTTT. This gives the protein CAWTRQANTGELFF.

The chain combines TRBV5-1 with TRBJ2-3; tentative D call: TRBD1 (7 bases). Germline V gene lookup returns CDR1 SGHRS and CDR2 YFSETQ. The germline V and J ends were trimmed by 5 bases and 7 bases, with 17 bases remaining between them. The CDR3 runs 14 residues. CDR3 sequence (DNA): TGCGCCAGCAGTCCAGGGGGGTCCGGGAATACGCAGTATTTT. It codes for CASSPGGSGNTQYF. Drawing the rest from reference TRBV5-1 and TRBJ2-3, the complete variable domain is KAGVTQTPRYLIKTRGQQVTLSCSPISGHRSVSWYQQTPGQGLQFLFEYFSETQRNKGNFPGRFSGRQFSNSRSEMNVSTLELGDSALYLCASSPGGSGNTQYFGPGTRLTVL.

This rearrangement joins TRBV7-6 to TRBJ2-2; 9 positions agree with TRBD2. The CDR3 covers 19 residues. The germline CDR1 and CDR2 sequences are SGHVS and FNYEAQ. Germline trimming cut 4 bases from V and 5 bases from J; bases unmatched to any gene: 17. The CDR3 here is CASSSRLLAGGPGTGELFF. The CDR3 DNA is TGTGCCAGCAGCTCCCGCCTTTTGGCGGGAGGGCCGGGAACCGGGGAGCTGTTTTTT.

This clone has only one observation. This chain uses TRBV19 with TRBJ1-5; D not resolved. The CDR3 loop spans 14 amino acids. V lost 6 bases and J lost 0, with 9 bases in between. Germline V CDR1 and CDR2: LNHDA, SQIVND (reference sequence). This chain's CDR3 is CASRRPYSNQPQHF. The CDR3 coding sequence is TGTGCCAGTAGGAGACCATATAGCAATCAGCCCCAGCATTTT. Using reference TRBV19 and TRBJ1-5 for the parts outside the CDR3, the full variable domain is DGGITQSPKYLFRKEGQNVTLSCEQNLNHDAMYWYRQDPGQGLRLIYYSQIVNDFQKGDIAEGYSVSREKKESFPLTVTSAQKNPTAFYLCASRRPYSNQPQHFGDGTRLSIL.

This chain uses TRBV5-1 with TRBJ2-3, with 10 positions matching TRBD1. Trimming at V came to 2 bases and at J to 3 bases, leaving 6 bases not matched to a gene. Germline V gene data show CDR1 as SGHRS and CDR2 as YFSETQ. The CDR3 is made up of 16 amino acids. The DNA of the CDR3 is TGCGCCAGCAGCTTATCCGGGACAGGGGAAACAGATACGCAGTATTTT. Translation: CASSLSGTGETDTQYF.

The V gene is TRBV29-1, the J gene TRBJ1-1; TRBD1 is a possible D gene (6 bases). V was clipped by 7 bases and J by 2 bases, with 14 bases between them. CDR1 and CDR2 from the germline V gene are SQVTM and ANQGSEA. The CDR3 consists of 13 residues. The CDR3 DNA reads as TGCAGCGGAACTAAGGGGGATAACACTGAAGCTTTCTTT. Its translation is CSGTKGDNTEAFF.

This chain joins TRBV5-6 and TRBJ2-2, with a weak D call TRBD2 (6 bases). Trimming removed 4 bases from V and 7 bases from J, with 14 bases in between. The CDR3 covers 14 residues. Germline CDR1 SGHDT, CDR2 YYEEEE. The CDR3 DNA reads as TGTGCCAGCAGCCAGCCCAGGGAGGTCGGGGAGCTGTTTTTT. The encoded protein is CASSQPREVGELFF.

This clone was recorded only once. The chain couples TRBV6-6 to TRBJ2-7; D is unresolved. The CDR3 spans 14 residues. Germline V CDR1 and CDR2: MNHNY, SVGAGI (reference sequence). The ends were cut back, 2 bases at V and 5 bases at J, with 13 bases in the middle. CDR3: CASSYTGPGHEQYF. DNA of the CDR3: TGTGCCAGCAGTTACACTGGTCCGGGCCACGAGCAGTACTTC.

Concerning this clone: The sample carries other DNA sequences with the same CDR3. The CDR3 protein is CASSLQNYGYTF. CDR3 in DNA: TGTGCCAGCAGTCTACAAAACTATGGCTACACCTTC. The J gene is TRBJ1-2, the V gene TRBV28; D remains unclear. CDR3 length equals 12 residues. Trimming shortened V by 5 bases and J by 2 bases, and 6 bases separated the two germline ends. CDR1 is MDHEN, CDR2 SYDVKM, per germline.

V usage is TRBV29-1 and J usage is TRBJ2-1, with D unresolved. The CDR3 covers 12 residues. Trimming left V 4 bases short and J 8 bases short, with 12 bases between. Per germline, CDR1 SQVTM and CDR2 ANQGSEA. CDR3 region: CSVVRSYYEQFF. Here the CDR3 DNA reads TGCAGCGTTGTTAGGTCTTATTATGAGCAGTTCTTC.

In regard to this clone: This CDR3 is also generated by other DNA sequences in the sample. The V call is TRBV7-9, the J call TRBJ1-4, with D possibly matching TRBD1 (5 bases). The V and J ends lost 0 bases and 7 bases respectively, with 6 bases between them. Per germline, CDR1 SEHNR and CDR2 FQNEAQ (reference sequence). The CDR3 totals 13 residues. CDR3 region: CASSLAGGEKLFF. The CDR3 region has the DNA TGTGCCAGCAGCTTAGCGGGGGGTGAAAAACTGTTTTTT.

This chain links TRBV30 with TRBJ1-3; D unresolved. V was trimmed by 2 bases and J by 0 bases, leaving 20 bases between them. Germline assignment: CDR1 GTSNPN and CDR2 SVGIG (reference sequence). The CDR3 is made up of 18 amino acids. As DNA, the CDR3 is TGTGCCTGGAGTCCTTCTCTCCGGGCAGCCGACTCTGGAAACACCATATATTTT. Amino acid sequence: CAWSPSLRAADSGNTIYF.

The V call is TRBV30, the J call TRBJ2-7, with D tentatively TRBD2 (7 bases). V lost 0 bases and J lost 4, with 13 bases in between. Germline V gene sequence: CDR1 GTSNPN, CDR2 SVGIG (reference sequence). This CDR3 region has 14 residues. In DNA, the CDR3 is TGTGCCTGGAGTGTACCGGGGGGCATTTACGAGCAGTACTTC. Amino acids: CAWSVPGGIYEQYF.

The chain links TRBV7-9 to TRBJ1-1; 7 bases line up with TRBD1. The V segment lost 2 bases and the J segment 11 bases; nucleotides outside the gene matches: 8. The CDR3 length is 13 residues. CDR1 and CDR2 (germline): SEHNR, FQNEAQ (reference sequence). The CDR3 nucleotides read TGTGCCAGCAGCTTAAGGGGGCTGGGAAGGGCTTTCTTT. It codes for CASSLRGLGRAFF.

This clone was recorded only once. Other DNA variants within this sample encode the same CDR3. The V and J genes are TRBV7-3 and TRBJ2-1; D not resolved. The V gene lost 0 bases and the J gene lost 0 bases, with 6 bases spanning the gap. This CDR3 is built from 15 residues. Germline CDR1 and CDR2: SGHTA and FQGTGA. The DNA of the CDR3 is TGTGCCAGCAGCTTAACGGGCAGCTCCTACAATGAGCAGTTCTTC. Its translation is CASSLTGSSYNEQFF.

Worth noting for this clone: The sample has other DNA sequences that encode this CDR3 too. This chain uses TRBV30 with TRBJ2-7; no reliable D call. This CDR3 is built from 11 residues. V was clipped by 3 bases and J by 3 bases, with 6 bases between them. Germline assignment: CDR1 GTSNPN and CDR2 SVGIG (reference sequence). CDR3 sequence: CAWSLNYEQYF. CDR3 coding DNA: TGTGCCTGGAGCCTGAACTACGAGCAGTACTTC.

The chain couples TRBV6-5 to TRBJ1-2, with 7 positions matching TRBD1. The germline gives CDR1 MNHEY, CDR2 SVGAGI. The CDR3 is 13 residues long. The ends lost 6 bases at V and 5 bases at J; junction bases unmatched: 6. Here the CDR3 DNA reads TGTGCCAGCAGGAAAGGGGGCAAGTATGGCTACACCTTC. This translates into CASRKGGKYGYTF.

This rearrangement joins TRBV6-6 to TRBJ2-2, with a weak D call TRBD1 (5 bases). Germline CDR1 is MNHNY and CDR2 is SVGAGI (reference sequence). This CDR3 region has 14 residues. The V end was cut by 2 bases, the J end by 5 bases, with 9 bases between. CDR3 nucleotides: TGTGCCAGCAGTTACAGGGGTTTAACCGGGGAGCTGTTTTTT. This translates into CASSYRGLTGELFF.

In its sample, this clone was seen once. This chain joins TRBV4-3 and TRBJ1-2; D gene unclear. Trimming took off 1 base at V and 1 base at J, with 25 bases between the two ends. The CDR3 has 20 amino acids. Germline V gives CDR1 LGHNA, CDR2 YSLEER. The CDR3 nucleotides read TGCGCCAGCAGCCAAGCTATATATACGGATCTATTACTTCGTAACTATGGCTACACCTTC. It yields the protein CASSQAIYTDLLLRNYGYTF.

The chain recombines TRBV28 with TRBJ1-4, with 11 bases identical to TRBD1. Unmatched junction bases numbered 13, after V lost 7 bases and J lost 6 bases. The germline CDR1 and CDR2 sequences are MDHEN and SYDVKM. The CDR3 consists of 17 residues. Here the CDR3 DNA reads TGTGCCAGCACCTTAAGACGCCCGGGACAGGGGGATGAAAAACTGTTTTTT. This sequence encodes CASTLRRPGQGDEKLFF.